Below are 10 T cell receptor beta chains sequenced from a single sample in a study of blood T cells in healthy people across ages. Using a J-beta primer mix together with a sample-barcoded 5' primer, a second PCR was run for roughly 7 to 11 cycles. Each CDR3 protein gets one entry after TCRdb re-called the 5' RACE reads with MiXCR. The sample contains 1.4 million to 1.5 million distinct CDR3 sequences, around 39% of which appear only once. Sequencing was carried out using blood. All receptors come from a woman younger than 35 in good health.

This clonotype appeared a few times. The chain links TRBV11-2 to TRBJ2-5; D not certain. TRBJ2-7 explains the end of the DNA better; the J call may be wrong. The V gene's germline CDR1 is SGHAT and CDR2 FQNNGV. The CDR3 sequence is 11 residues long. The CDR3 coding sequence is TGTGCCAGCAGCCCATATATCGAGCAGTACTTC. Translated, it gives CASSPYIEQYF.

V gene TRBV20-1 combines with J gene TRBJ1-2; no reliable D call. Germline CDR1 and CDR2: DFQATT and SNEGSKA (reference sequence). The CDR3 has 12 residues. The ends were cut back, 3 bases at V and 6 bases at J, with 11 bases in the middle. CDR3 DNA: TGCAGTGCTAGGTGGAGGGAACATGGCTACACCTTC. Translating it yields CSARWREHGYTF.

This chain uses TRBV3-1 with TRBJ2-7, with 12 bases that match TRBD2. The V segment lost 4 bases and the J segment 2 bases; nucleotides outside the gene matches: 6. This CDR3 has 16 amino acids. Per germline, CDR1 LGHDT and CDR2 YNNKEL (reference sequence). The CDR3 spells CASSRGLAGIPYEQYF. The CDR3 DNA reads TGTGCCAGCAGCCGTGGACTAGCGGGGATTCCCTACGAGCAGTACTTC.

This clonotype was picked up one time. The CDR3: CASSNYVEIKYF. The CDR3 nucleotides are TGTGCCAGCAGCAATTATGTCGAGATTAAGTACTTC. The chain links TRBV5-6 to TRBJ2-4; no clear D gene. Germline CDR1 is SGHDT and CDR2 is YYEEEE. This CDR3 region has 12 residues. V lost 4 bases and J 14 bases, leaving 16 bases between the germline ends.

This clonotype turned up a few times. The chain recombines TRBV15 with TRBJ1-4; D is uncertain. This CDR3 is built from 15 residues. The V gene lost 0 bases and the J gene lost 7 bases, with 12 bases spanning the gap. Per the germline V gene, CDR1 is LNHNV and CDR2 is YYDKDF (reference sequence). The CDR3 region has the DNA TGTGCCACCAGCAGAGAGGAGGGCTTCCGTGAAAAACTGTTTTTT. Translating gives CATSREEGFREKLFF.

The chain uses TRBV3-1 and TRBJ2-5; 9 bases fit TRBD1. Losses at the gene ends were 6 bases for V and 4 bases for J; bases not matched to a gene: 9. Germline values: CDR1 LGHDT, CDR2 YNNKEL (reference sequence). CDR3 length: 15 amino acids. The CDR3 DNA is TGTGCCAGCAGGGACAGGGGTCTCTGGGGAGAGACCCAGTACTTC. It codes for CASRDRGLWGETQYF.

V is TRBV20-1 and J is TRBJ2-7; D might be TRBD2 (5 bases). The tail of the sequence fits TRBJ2-4 better, so the J call may be wrong. From germline, CDR1 is DFQATT and CDR2 SNEGSKA (reference sequence). The CDR3 sequence is 13 residues long. The CDR3 is CSARQPGGNIQYF. As DNA, the CDR3 is TGCAGTGCTCGTCAGCCAGGCGGGAACATTCAGTACTTC.

The V gene is TRBV5-1, the J gene TRBJ2-5; D is possibly TRBD1 (6 bases). The CDR3 loop spans 16 amino acids. Germline CDR1 and CDR2: SGHRS and YFSETQ. Trimming cost V 4 bases and J 2 bases, with 18 bases left between them. The DNA for the CDR3 is TGCGCCAGCAGCCGTACAGGGTTTGGGGCGCAAGAGACCCAGTACTTC. Translating gives CASSRTGFGAQETQYF.

This CDR3 is CSARGGLADTQYF. The CDR3 nucleotides read TGCAGTGCTAGGGGCGGTCTCGCAGATACGCAGTATTTT. The V gene is TRBV20-1, the J gene TRBJ2-3; the D is unclear. Deletions cut 3 bases from V and 4 bases from J, with 11 bases between. This CDR3 has 13 residues. Germline CDR1 reads DFQATT; CDR2 reads SNEGSKA (reference sequence).

The rearrangement uses TRBV7-9 and TRBJ2-7; 8 bases are a match to TRBD1. V shed 5 bases, J shed 11 bases, and the junction held 8 bases outside the gene matches. Germline CDR1 reads SEHNR; CDR2 reads FQNEAQ (reference sequence). The CDR3 is made up of 12 amino acids. CDR3 residues: CASSTGTGNEYF. In DNA form, the CDR3 reads TGTGCCAGCAGCACCGGGACAGGCAATGAGTACTTC.